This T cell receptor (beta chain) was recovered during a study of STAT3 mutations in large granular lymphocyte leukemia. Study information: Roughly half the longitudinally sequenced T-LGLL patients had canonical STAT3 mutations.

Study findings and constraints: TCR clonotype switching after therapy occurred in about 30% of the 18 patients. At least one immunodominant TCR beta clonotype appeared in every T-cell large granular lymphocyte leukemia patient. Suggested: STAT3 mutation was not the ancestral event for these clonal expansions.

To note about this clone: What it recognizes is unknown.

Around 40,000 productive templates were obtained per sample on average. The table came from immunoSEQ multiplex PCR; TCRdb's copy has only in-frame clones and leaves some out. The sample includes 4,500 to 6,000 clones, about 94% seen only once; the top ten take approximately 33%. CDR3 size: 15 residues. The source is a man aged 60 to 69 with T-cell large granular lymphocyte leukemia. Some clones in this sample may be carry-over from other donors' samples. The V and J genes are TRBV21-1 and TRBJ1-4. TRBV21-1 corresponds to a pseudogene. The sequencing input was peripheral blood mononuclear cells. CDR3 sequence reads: CASSKAYPDLEKLFF. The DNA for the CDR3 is TGTGCCAGCAGCAAAGCCTATCCGGACTTGGAAAAACTGTTTTTT.